This T cell receptor (beta chain) is drawn from a study of T cells expressing NK-cell markers. General study points: There were a handful of donors in whom these clonotypes also led the CD3+CD56-NKG2C+ fraction.

This CDR3 is built from 13 residues. Germline CDR1 reads SEHNR; CDR2 reads FQNEAQ (reference sequence). TCRdb derives one entry per CDR3 protein from the 5' RACE reads, leaving out DNA. This listing includes some 500,000 distinct CDR3 sequences. Of note for this clonotype: The antigen remains undetermined.

Sequences were obtained from blood T cells: a sorted CD56 or NKG2C T cell subset, CD4+ or CD8+ T cells, or bulk PBMC T cells (not recorded which). The receptor's source is a woman between 50 and 59 years old in good health. J is TRBJ1-1 and V is TRBV7-9; TCRdb proposes TRBD1, but this gene call is untestable without DNA. The CDR3 protein is CASSQYRGTEAFF.